A single sample gave rise to the 19 T cell receptor beta chains below, sequenced in a study of blood T cell repertoires in COVID-19. Profiling relied on immunoSEQ multiplex PCR, and the TCRdb table lists in-frame clones only, not all of them. The table records nearly 200,000 clones, roughly 80% of them present only once. Sequencing was carried out using peripheral blood. The origin of the receptors is a man aged 60 to 69 with COVID-19, enrolled during active disease.

The CDR3 protein is CSASNALGQLETQYF. The DNA for the CDR3 is TGCAGTGCTAGTAACGCCCTCGGACAGTTGGAGACCCAGTACTTC. The chain couples TRBV20-1 to TRBJ2-5; D perhaps matches TRBD1 (6 bases). The CDR3 is 15 amino acids. V lost 3 bases to trimming and J lost 5 bases, with 19 bases between them. The germline gives CDR1 DFQATT, CDR2 SNEGSKA (reference sequence).

V and J are TRBV3-1 (or the pseudogene TRBV3-2) and TRBJ1-6; D call uncertain. The V gene's germline CDR1 is LGHDT and CDR2 YNNKEL (reference sequence). Trimming stripped 5 bases from V and 11 bases from J, with 22 bases between. The CDR3 consists of 16 residues. The CDR3 here is CASSTKPGMGRPPLHF. The CDR3 DNA sequence: TGTGCCAGCAGCACGAAACCCGGGATGGGGAGACCACCCCTCCACTTT.

Remarks on this clone: This sample also contains other DNA sequences that code for the same CDR3. The chain uses TRBV10-3 and TRBJ1-5; the match to TRBD1 covers 7 bases. Germline V gives CDR1 ENHRY, CDR2 SYGVKD. With 4 bases clipped from V and 6 bases from J, the junction kept 3 bases outside the gene matches. The CDR3 has 13 amino acids. The CDR3 nucleotides read TGTGCCATCAGTGGACAGGGAGGTCAGCCCCAGCATTTT. Its protein is CAISGQGGQPQHF.

The chain carries TRBV6-5 and TRBJ1-2; 10 positions agree with TRBD1. The CDR3 runs 15 residues. Looked up from germline, CDR1 is MNHEY and CDR2 is SVGAGI. V gave up 6 bases and J gave up 4 bases; unmatched junction bases: 8. CDR3 coding DNA: TGTGCCAGCAGGGAGACCGGGACAGGGGTCTATGGCTACACCTTC. Protein sequence: CASRETGTGVYGYTF.

The gene calls are TRBV19 and TRBJ1-5; 7 bases agree with TRBD1. This CDR3 has 15 amino acids. The germline CDR1 and CDR2 sequences are LNHDA and SQIVND (reference sequence). Trimming took 3 bases from V and 0 from J; bases not matched to a gene: 2. The CDR3 DNA reads TGTGCCAGTAGTATCGACAGGGATAGCAATCAGCCCCAGCATTTT. It yields the protein CASSIDRDSNQPQHF.

The chain links TRBV5-1 to TRBJ2-3, with D perhaps TRBD2 (6 bases). Germline lookup yields CDR1 SGHRS and CDR2 YFSETQ. The CDR3 length is 16 residues. Trimming took off 3 bases at V and 0 bases at J, with 14 bases between the two ends. CDR3 DNA sequence: TGCGCCAGCAGCTACCAACTAGCTGGGAGCACAGATACGCAGTATTTT. It translates to CASSYQLAGSTDTQYF.

CDR3 residues: CASSLQGPTDTQYF. The CDR3 DNA is TGTGCCAGCAGCTTGCAGGGCCCCACAGATACGCAGTATTTT. The chain uses TRBV5-6 and TRBJ2-3; the D gene is possibly TRBD1 (5 bases). Deletions cut 1 base from V and 2 bases from J, with 8 bases between. CDR3 length equals 14 residues. CDR1 and CDR2 (germline): SGHDT, YYEEEE.

This sequence joins TRBV2 and TRBJ2-2; D not resolved. Trimming left V 5 bases short and J 1 base short, with 8 bases between. Germline CDR1 reads SNHLY; CDR2 reads FYNNEI. This CDR3 comprises 14 residues. The CDR3 region is CASSNQRNTGELFF. CDR3 DNA sequence: TGTGCCAGCAGTAACCAGCGGAACACCGGGGAGCTGTTTTTT.

The CDR3 here is CASSDRALSTDTQYF. The CDR3 region has the DNA TGTGCCAGTAGTGACAGGGCGTTGAGCACAGATACGCAGTATTTT. This chain links TRBV19 with TRBJ2-3; 7 bases fit TRBD1. The CDR3 covers 15 residues. V shed 5 bases and J 0 bases; nucleotides not matched to a gene: 5. The germline CDR1 and CDR2 sequences are LNHDA and SQIVND (reference sequence).

The rearrangement links TRBV3-1 (or the pseudogene TRBV3-2) to TRBJ1-2; D might be TRBD1 (6 bases). Germline CDR1 is LGHDT and CDR2 is YNNKEL (reference sequence). With 0 bases removed from V and 6 bases from J, the gap between germline ends came to 11 bases. The CDR3 contains 14 residues. CDR3 in amino acids: CASSQDSTGNGYTF. As DNA, the CDR3 is TGTGCCAGCAGCCAAGATTCAACAGGGAATGGCTACACCTTC.

The gene calls are TRBV7-2 and TRBJ1-1; D not resolved. V shed 0 bases and J shed 14 bases, with 10 bases lying between them. The CDR3 runs 11 residues. Per the germline V gene, CDR1 is SGHTA and CDR2 is FQGNSA. The CDR3 sequence: CASSLALRLFF. The DNA for the CDR3 is TGTGCCAGCAGCTTAGCGTTACGCCTATTCTTT. Full variable domain (remainder filled in from reference TRBV7-2 and TRBJ1-1): GAGVSQSPSNKVTEKGKDVELRCDPISGHTALYWYRQSLGQGLEFLIYFQGNSAPDKSGLPSDRFSAERTGGSVSTLTIQRTQQEDSAVYLCASSLALRLFFGQGTRLTVV.

This clone was observed once. V usage is TRBV4-1 and J usage is TRBJ2-3; TRBD2 is a possible D gene (5 bases). The CDR3 spans 14 residues. Trimming removed 4 bases at V and 5 bases at J, with 13 bases between. CDR1 MGHRA and CDR2 YSYEKL come from the germline V gene. The DNA of the CDR3 is TGCGCCAGCAGCCTTCCCGTCGCGGGAGATACGCAGTATTTT. Translation: CASSLPVAGDTQYF.

The V and J genes are TRBV18 and TRBJ1-1; D is perhaps TRBD1 (6 bases). This CDR3 region has 16 residues. V shed 8 bases and J shed 0 bases, with 19 bases lying between them. Germline V gene lookup returns CDR1 KGHSH and CDR2 LQKENI. CDR3 sequence: CASEPPSRGLNTEAFF. CDR3 in DNA: TGTGCCAGCGAGCCCCCTTCGAGGGGGTTGAACACTGAAGCTTTCTTT. Complete variable domain (other parts from reference TRBV18 and TRBJ1-1): NAGVMQNPRHLVRRRGQEARLRCSPMKGHSHVYWYRQLPEEGLKFMVYLQKENIIDESGMPKERFSAEFPKEGPSILRIQQVVRGDSAAYFCASEPPSRGLNTEAFFGQGTRLTVV.

In the case of this clone: Within the sample, other DNA sequences also encode this same CDR3. The CDR3 DNA sequence: TGTGCCAGCAGTATACAGGGGGGCACCGGGGAGCTGTTTTTT. This codes for CASSIQGGTGELFF. This chain links TRBV5-4 with TRBJ2-2, with 8 bases aligning to TRBD1. Germline trimming cut 5 bases from V and 4 bases from J; bases unmatched to any gene: 4. Germline V CDR1 and CDR2: SGHNT, YYREEE (reference sequence). The CDR3 covers 14 residues.

V gene TRBV5-5 combines with J gene TRBJ2-7; 7 positions agree with TRBD1. The CDR3 spans 16 residues. V shed 4 bases and J 5 bases; nucleotides not matched to a gene: 15. Germline V lookup: CDR1 SGHKS, CDR2 YYEKEE (reference sequence). In DNA form, the CDR3 reads TGTGCCAGCAGCCCGAGGGGGCAGGGTACCTTCAACGAGCAGTACTTC. Protein: CASSPRGQGTFNEQYF.

This clone came up a few times. V and J are TRBV5-4 and TRBJ2-7, with D uncertain. Looked up from germline, CDR1 is SGHNT and CDR2 is YYREEE (reference sequence). The CDR3 is made up of 12 amino acids. With 4 bases removed from V and 6 bases from J, the gap between germline ends came to 11 bases. DNA for the CDR3: TGTGCCAGCAGCCTCGAGATTGCCGAGCAGTACTTC. It codes for CASSLEIAEQYF.

This clone appeared once. V usage is TRBV27 and J usage is TRBJ2-3; TRBD2 agrees at 10 bases. CDR3 length: 19 amino acids. V shed 0 bases and J 1 base; nucleotides not matched to a gene: 10. The germline gives CDR1 MNHEY, CDR2 SMNVEV (reference sequence). CDR3 residues: CASSLSSRLAGGGTDTQYF. Written as DNA, the CDR3 is TGTGCCAGCAGTTTATCGTCCAGGTTAGCGGGAGGAGGCACAGATACGCAGTATTTT.

Concerning this clone: Other DNA sequences from this sample encode an identical CDR3 as well. The chain uses TRBV10-2 and TRBJ1-6; no clear D. The CDR3 has 17 residues. Germline V gene data show CDR1 as WSHSY and CDR2 as SAAADI. Trimming removed 0 bases at V and 0 bases at J, with 9 bases between. CDR3 in amino acids: CASSESIGGSYNSPLHF. In DNA form, the CDR3 reads TGCGCCAGCAGTGAGTCGATTGGAGGCTCCTATAATTCACCCCTCCACTTT.

The chain employs TRBV10-3 and TRBJ1-1, with D possibly TRBD1 on 5 matching bases. CDR3 length: 14 amino acids. The V end was cut by 2 bases, the J end by 5 bases, with 12 bases between. CDR1 and CDR2 (germline): ENHRY, SYGVKD. The CDR3 spells CAISEPQGKTEAFF. CDR3 nucleotide sequence: TGTGCCATCAGTGAGCCGCAGGGTAAAACTGAAGCTTTCTTT.